Given below is one T cell receptor beta chain in context. The target antigen is unknown. Expressed TCRB transcripts were sequenced, since all the RNA that had been isolated was reverse transcribed. Measured with immunoSEQ multiplex PCR; TCRdb has only the in-frame clones, and not every one. The data show 600,000 to 700,000 clones, about an eighth seen once. This record comes from a study of beta chain features in type 1 diabetes. Study-level points and caveats: Patients with Type 1 diabetes showed moderately but significantly shorter TCRB CDR3s in all four CD4+ subsets. The study notes PCR might favor shorter templates equally in patients and controls.

Sequencing used naive CD4+ T cells from blood. The source is a man aged 18 to 29 with type 1 diabetes.

Written as DNA, the CDR3 is TGTGCCTGGAGTGTAGACCCTAATGAAAAACTGTTTTTT. It translates to CAWSVDPNEKLFF. The chain combines TRBV30 with TRBJ1-4; D remains unclear. CDR1 GTSNPN and CDR2 SVGIG come from the germline V gene (reference sequence). The CDR3 is 13 residues long. V lost 0 bases, J lost 3 bases, and 5 bases lay in between.